The T cell receptor beta chain under discussion was sequenced for a study of regulatory T cells in long-lasting Graves disease. Specified time point: newly diagnosed GD, antithyroid drugs for less than 3 months. From RNA extracted from PBMCs, the TCR library was made. Building of the TCR beta libraries involved iRepertoire HTBI primers and Arm-PCR of CDR3 regions. MiXCR was run by TCRdb on the multiplex PCR reads, yielding one entry per CDR3 protein. The repertoire holds around 480,000 distinct CDR3 sequences, with 15% to 20% as singletons. This clonotype was recorded many times. The CDR3 is made up of 16 amino acids. CDR1 is MNHEY, CDR2 SMNVEV, per germline (reference sequence). These data were likewise used in another study, on T cells in Graves' hyperthyroidism and ophthalmopathy.

This TCR derives from a man aged 35 to 55 with Graves disease. The chain joins TRBV27 to TRBJ2-1, with TRBD1 as a possible D gene (6 bases). The J call may be incorrect, as the DNA end agrees better with TRBJ2-5. This specimen consisted of peripheral blood mononuclear cells (PBMCs), obtained at new diagnosis, from a patient treated with antithyroid drugs. CDR3 residues: CASRLLATGPWETQYF. CDR3 nucleotides: TGTGCCAGCAGACTTTTAGCGACAGGCCCCTGGGAGACCCAGTACTTC.